The 12 T cell receptor beta chains reported below all come from one sample, sequenced in a study of cytotoxic CD8 clonotypes in ibrutinib-treated CLL. The assay was immunoSEQ multiplex PCR, and TCRdb's table has in-frame clones only and misses some. The data hold just over 200,000 clones, with about 75% observed a single time. This sample comprised PBMCs, obtained after 12 months of ibrutinib treatment. These TCRs come from a human donor with chronic lymphocytic leukemia.

The CDR3 loop reads CASSTNRGRAFF. The DNA of the CDR3 is TGTGCCAGCAGCACCAACAGGGGGCGGGCTTTCTTT. The chain employs TRBV7-2 and TRBJ1-1; 9 nucleotides line up with TRBD1. The CDR3 consists of 12 residues. The junction had 6 bases not matched to a gene; V was cut back by 5 bases and J by 11 bases. Germline values: CDR1 SGHTA, CDR2 FQGNSA.

The genes are TRBV11-2 and TRBJ2-7, with 7 bases lining up with TRBD1. From germline, CDR1 is SGHAT and CDR2 FQNNGV. J gave up 2 bases and V 5 bases, and 12 bases lay outside the gene matches. The CDR3 consists of 16 residues. The CDR3 is CASSPGLRDRTYEQYF. The CDR3 DNA follows: TGTGCCAGCAGCCCCGGACTCCGGGACAGAACCTACGAGCAGTACTTC.

For this clone: A much larger clone differs from this one at a single base, so this may be a read error. In the same sample, other DNA sequences code for this CDR3. J is TRBJ1-4 and V is TRBV5-6, with 9 positions matching TRBD1. The trim removed 2 bases at V and 5 bases at J, leaving 1 base unmatched. The CDR3 is 14 amino acids. Germline CDR1 is SGHDT and CDR2 is YYEEEE. CDR3 sequence: CASSFGTGNEKLFF. As DNA, the CDR3 is TGTGCCAGCAGCTTTGGGACAGGGAATGAAAAACTGTTTTTT.

The chain joins TRBV7-2 to TRBJ2-7; no firm D call. V was pared by 1 base and J by 1 base, with 8 bases between. The CDR3 has 14 residues. Germline V CDR1 and CDR2: SGHTA, FQGNSA. Here the CDR3 reads CASSLGWASYEQYF. The CDR3 DNA follows: TGTGCCAGCAGCTTAGGTTGGGCGTCCTACGAGCAGTACTTC.

The chain combines TRBV28 with TRBJ2-1, with TRBD1 matching 9 bases. V shed 6 bases, J shed 5 bases, and the junction held 8 bases outside the gene matches. In germline, CDR1 is MDHEN, CDR2 SYDVKM. The CDR3 runs 15 residues. The DNA for the CDR3 is TGTGCCAGCAGCCTTACGGGACAGGGACACAATGAGCAGTTCTTC. It yields the protein CASSLTGQGHNEQFF.

The chain combines TRBV29-1 with TRBJ2-1; 7 bases map to TRBD1. V shed 4 bases and J 6 bases; nucleotides not matched to a gene: 12. Germline-derived CDR1 and CDR2 are SQVTM and ANQGSEA. CDR3 length: 15 residues. CDR3 DNA: TGCAGCGTTGCGGGGCAACAGGGGTCGCGCAATGAGCAGTTCTTC. Protein product: CSVAGQQGSRNEQFF.

The gene calls are TRBV28 and TRBJ2-3; TRBD2 matches at 10 bases. The CDR3 runs 20 residues. The ends lost 4 bases at V and 4 bases at J; junction bases unmatched: 20. Germline CDR1 reads MDHEN; CDR2 reads SYDVKM. The CDR3 region is CASSWQGVASGSSGPDTQYF. The CDR3 DNA reads as TGTGCCAGCAGTTGGCAGGGAGTCGCTAGCGGGAGTTCAGGCCCAGATACGCAGTATTTT.

The chain is built from TRBV6-5 and TRBJ1-2; no clear D. CDR1 and CDR2 (germline): MNHEY, SVGAGI. This CDR3 has 16 residues. V was shortened by 2 bases and J by 3 bases, with 16 bases between the two germline ends. The CDR3: CASSYTNTPRDYGYTF. CDR3 DNA sequence: TGTGCCAGCAGTTACACAAACACCCCACGAGACTATGGCTACACCTTC.

V is TRBV30 and J is TRBJ1-5; D is uncertain. The germline gives CDR1 GTSNPN, CDR2 SVGIG (reference sequence). V lost 0 bases, J lost 4 bases, and 10 bases lay in between. The CDR3 is 14 residues long. Here the CDR3 reads CAWSVGRLNQPQHF. Written as DNA, the CDR3 is TGTGCCTGGAGTGTGGGCAGGCTAAATCAGCCCCAGCATTTT.

This chain uses TRBV29-1 with TRBJ2-5; possibly TRBD2 for D (5 bases). The CDR3 extends over 12 amino acids. The V and J ends lost 6 bases and 4 bases respectively, with 12 bases between them. Germline V gives CDR1 SQVTM, CDR2 ANQGSEA. In DNA, the CDR3 is TGCAGCGTCGGAGAGGGCCGAGAGACCCAGTACTTC. Protein product: CSVGEGRETQYF.

The V call is TRBV9, the J call TRBJ2-7; the D gene could be TRBD1 or TRBD2 (6 bases each). The CDR3 is 16 amino acids. Germline V lookup: CDR1 SGDLS, CDR2 YYNGEE. The V end was cut by 6 bases, the J end by 3 bases, with 22 bases between. The CDR3 loop reads CASTPVVIGGGYEQYF. As DNA, the CDR3 is TGTGCCAGCACCCCGGTGGTCATAGGGGGAGGCTACGAGCAGTACTTC.

The rearrangement uses TRBV18 and TRBJ1-2, with 8 nucleotides matching TRBD1. CDR1 KGHSH and CDR2 LQKENI come from the germline V gene. This CDR3 contains 15 residues. The trim removed 4 bases at V and 2 bases at J, leaving 6 bases unmatched. CDR3 residues: CASSRTGIDNYGYTF. The CDR3 DNA is TGTGCCAGCTCACGGACAGGGATCGACAACTATGGCTACACCTTC.